This T cell receptor beta chain derives from a study of T cell responses to AZD1222 COVID-19 vaccine. Study-level findings and limits: Only a handful of AZD1222 recipients were seropositive at baseline. Reportedly, close to half of spike-specific TCRs are directed against unmutated variant regions. With dominance at 160-218 and 743-854, vaccine-associated CD4 TCRs spanned spike. An increase in Spike-specific TCR breadth and depth was observed after two AZD1222 doses.

Germline-derived CDR1 and CDR2 are SGHAT and FQNNGV. V lost 5 bases, J lost 1 base, and 14 bases lay in between. The CDR3 has 15 residues. The method was immunoSEQ multiplex PCR; TCRdb's version includes in-frame clones alone and lacks a portion of them. This sample has about 150,000 clones, with 88% found just once. A note on this clone: Its specificity is unknown.

The material was peripheral blood, obtained on day 0 of AZD1222 vaccination. The V call is TRBV11-2, the J call TRBJ2-5; D is undetermined. The receptor's source is an adult in good health. CDR3 region: CASSPRLMGQETQYF. The CDR3 DNA is TGTGCCAGCAGCCCGCGTCTCATGGGCCAAGAGACCCAGTACTTC.